The present T cell receptor (beta chain) was sequenced within a study of T cells in localized non-small cell lung cancer. V gave up 7 bases and J gave up 4 bases, with 16 bases separating them. CDR3 length: 14 amino acids. Looked up from germline, CDR1 is MNHNS and CDR2 is SASEGT. The data were produced by immunoSEQ multiplex PCR, yet TCRdb's version contains in-frame clones alone and is incomplete. This table has 100,000 or so clones, roughly 93% appearing once. Points from the study as a whole: Prolonged overall survival went with higher T cell density in the blood. Uninvolved adjacent lung had the highest recorded T cell clonality, with tumor below it. The study detected a median approximately 50 of the top 100 tumor clones in adjacent lung.

The count of this clone is one. Its cognate antigen is unknown. This receptor was obtained from a woman aged 40-69 years with stage II squamous cell lung carcinoma. The sequencing used PBMCs, collected before any cancer treatment. V is TRBV6-1 and J is TRBJ1-1; maybe TRBD1 (5 bases). The CDR3 region has the DNA TGTGCCAGCACCTGGATTGGGGCGGGCACTGAAGCTTTCTTT. The encoded protein is CASTWIGAGTEAFF.